The 16 T cell receptor beta chains presented below share a single source sample, sequenced in a study of graft-versus-host responses after intestinal transplantation. Graft tissue was processed to release intraepithelial and lamina propria lymphocytes. Assay used: immunoSEQ multiplex PCR; TCRdb lists only in-frame clones, some missing. The data hold some 15,000 clones, with roughly three fifths observed a single time. The sample consisted of ileum tissue, taken 524 days after transplant. These receptors were collected from a human patient who received an intestinal transplant, so some T cells may come from the graft donor.

The V call is TRBV18, the J call TRBJ2-3, with 8 bases fitting TRBD2. The junction had 4 bases not matched to a gene; V was cut back by 4 bases and J by 1 base. The CDR3 loop spans 15 amino acids. Germline lookup yields CDR1 KGHSH and CDR2 LQKENI. This chain's CDR3 is CASSQSGGRTDTQYF. CDR3 sequence (DNA): TGTGCCAGCTCACAAAGCGGGGGTCGCACAGATACGCAGTATTTT.

This clone was found once. The chain joins TRBV7-9 to TRBJ1-2, with 9 positions matching TRBD1. This CDR3 has 14 residues. Trimming removed 1 base from V and 4 bases from J; junction bases left unmatched: 1. Germline V gene lookup returns CDR1 SEHNR and CDR2 FQNEAQ (reference sequence). This CDR3 is CASSLGTGAYGYTF. Written as DNA, the CDR3 is TGTGCCAGCAGCTTAGGGACAGGGGCCTATGGCTACACCTTC.

This clone was seen a few times. The CDR3, as DNA: TGCAGCGTTGCACGAGGGACAGGGCCTTACAATGAGCAGTTCTTC. Its translation is CSVARGTGPYNEQFF. This rearrangement joins TRBV29-1 to TRBJ2-1, with 9 bases identical to TRBD1. The V gene end was trimmed by 4 bases and the J gene end by 4 bases; junction bases not matched to a gene: 8. The CDR3 is made up of 15 amino acids. The germline V gene encodes CDR1 SQVTM and CDR2 ANQGSEA.

This clone was picked up one time. The V and J genes are TRBV9 and TRBJ1-3; 7 nucleotides line up with TRBD1. J lost 0 bases, V lost 4 bases, and 7 bases had no gene match. There are 16 residues in the CDR3. Germline loops: CDR1 SGDLS, CDR2 YYNGEE. As DNA, the CDR3 is TGTGCCAGCAGCCCAGCAGGGACAGCCTCTGGAAACACCATATATTTT. Translated: CASSPAGTASGNTIYF.

The chain is built from TRBV10-3 and TRBJ1-5; 9 bases line up with TRBD1. Germline V gives CDR1 ENHRY, CDR2 SYGVKD. The CDR3 loop spans 13 amino acids. V was pared by 10 bases and J by 5 bases, with 6 bases of the junction left unmatched. CDR3 nucleotide sequence: TGTGCCACCCGGACAGGGGAATATCAGCCCCAGCATTTT. Translating it yields CATRTGEYQPQHF.

The J gene is TRBJ1-2, the V gene TRBV19; D perhaps matches TRBD1 (5 bases). The germline gives CDR1 LNHDA, CDR2 SQIVND (reference sequence). The CDR3 is made up of 13 amino acids. The germline V and J ends were trimmed by 2 bases and 2 bases, with 6 bases remaining between them. As DNA, the CDR3 is TGTGCCAGTAGTATACCAGGGAACTATGGCTACACCTTC. This sequence encodes CASSIPGNYGYTF.

This chain links TRBV30 with TRBJ2-5; maybe TRBD1 (7 bases). The assigned J gene may be wrong: the sequence end matches TRBJ2-7 better. The CDR3 totals 13 residues. Germline CDR1 GTSNPN, CDR2 SVGIG (reference sequence). CDR3 amino acids: CAWSSGGSYEQYF. The CDR3 DNA reads TGTGCCTGGAGCTCAGGGGGGTCCTACGAGCAGTACTTC.

CDR3 residues: CASSLWAGGDYYGYTF. CDR3 in DNA: TGTGCCAGCAGTTTATGGGCAGGGGGCGATTACTATGGCTACACCTTC. This chain links TRBV27 with TRBJ1-2; 8 nucleotides agree with TRBD1. CDR1 and CDR2 from the germline V gene are MNHEY and SMNVEV (reference sequence). This CDR3 region has 16 residues. The trim removed 1 base at V and 3 bases at J, leaving 7 bases unmatched.

This chain connects TRBV5-4 to TRBJ1-4, with 8 bases lining up with TRBD1. V shed 5 bases and J 2 bases; nucleotides not matched to a gene: 2. This CDR3 is 14 amino acids long. Germline-derived CDR1 and CDR2 are SGHNT and YYREEE (reference sequence). The CDR3 region has the DNA TGTGCCAGCAGTTCAGGGGGCACTAATGAAAAACTGTTTTTT. Translating it yields CASSSGGTNEKLFF.

The genes are TRBV25-1 and TRBJ1-4; TRBD1 might be the D (6 bases). The CDR3 is made up of 13 amino acids. The V gene lost 4 bases and the J gene lost 7 bases, with 10 bases spanning the gap. CDR1 is MGHDK and CDR2 is SYGVNS in the germline V gene. The CDR3 sequence is CASSVGDTEKLFF. The DNA for the CDR3 is TGTGCCAGCAGTGTGGGGGACACTGAAAAACTGTTTTTT.

The chain employs TRBV10-3 and TRBJ1-1, with TRBD1 matching 10 bases. The CDR3 runs 13 residues. Looked up from germline, CDR1 is ENHRY and CDR2 is SYGVKD. The V segment lost 11 bases and the J segment 1 base; nucleotides outside the gene matches: 4. CDR3 nucleotide sequence: TGTGCCTCGAGGGACAGGGGGAACACTGAAGCTTTCTTT. Protein sequence: CASRDRGNTEAFF.

This chain joins TRBV7-2 and TRBJ2-5; D is unclear. V was cut by 1 base and J by 5 bases, with 14 bases left in between. Germline values: CDR1 SGHTA, CDR2 FQGNSA. The CDR3 length is 15 residues. The CDR3 loop reads CASSLGADPAETQYF. For the CDR3, the DNA is TGTGCCAGCAGCTTAGGCGCGGATCCCGCGGAGACCCAGTACTTC.

The chain carries TRBV27 and TRBJ2-2, with 8 bases aligning to TRBD1. The CDR3 consists of 12 residues. V lost 8 bases, J lost 5 bases, and 1 base stayed unmatched. Germline V lookup: CDR1 MNHEY, CDR2 SMNVEV (reference sequence). The CDR3 loop is CASGQGTGELFF. CDR3 nucleotide sequence: TGTGCCAGCGGACAGGGAACCGGGGAGCTGTTTTTT.

This clone has more than one count but fewer than ten. The CDR3 bases are TGCGCCAGCAGCCAAGTCGCCGGAGTAGGAGTGGAGACCCAGTACTTC. Translated, it gives CASSQVAGVGVETQYF. J is TRBJ2-5 and V is TRBV4-1; D gene unclear. The CDR3 sequence is 16 residues long. Germline V gene lookup returns CDR1 MGHRA and CDR2 YSYEKL. Trimming took 1 base from V and 5 from J, leaving 17 bases between them.

This clone was seen a handful of times. In the same sample, other DNA sequences code for this CDR3. This rearrangement joins TRBV7-9 to TRBJ1-6; 9 nucleotides match TRBD1. CDR1 and CDR2 (germline): SEHNR, FQNEAQ (reference sequence). V shed 1 base and J 10 bases; nucleotides not matched to a gene: 2. This CDR3 is built from 14 residues. The CDR3 loop reads CASSLGQGGSPLHF. In DNA, the CDR3 is TGTGCCAGCAGCTTAGGACAGGGGGGCTCACCCCTCCACTTT.

The CDR3 here is CASSLTVGAGTEAFF. The CDR3 nucleotides read TGTGCCAGCAGTTTAACGGTGGGAGCTGGCACTGAAGCTTTCTTT. The chain joins TRBV6-5 to TRBJ1-1, with unresolved D. V was trimmed by 4 bases and J by 4 bases, leaving 16 bases between them. This CDR3 contains 15 residues. CDR1 is MNHEY and CDR2 is SVGAGI in the germline V gene.